This TCR beta chain was captured by sequencing in a study of T cell responses to AZD1222 COVID-19 vaccine. TCRdb keeps only in-frame clones here, not all; method: immunoSEQ multiplex PCR. The sample lists over 150,000 clones, 93% occurring once. Comment on this clone: The sample holds other DNA sequences that translate to the same CDR3.

The CDR3 loop spans 12 amino acids. V lost 5 bases, J lost 8 bases, and 12 bases lay in between. Germline V CDR1 and CDR2: MNHEY, SVGAGI. The sequenced sample was peripheral blood, obtained 28 days after the second AZD1222 dose. V is TRBV6-5 and J is TRBJ1-2, with a weak D call TRBD1 (6 bases). The source is an adult who received the AZD1222 COVID-19 vaccine. The chain's CDR3 is CASSPGARGYTF. The DNA of the CDR3 is TGTGCCAGCAGTCCGGGGGCCCGGGGCTACACCTTC.